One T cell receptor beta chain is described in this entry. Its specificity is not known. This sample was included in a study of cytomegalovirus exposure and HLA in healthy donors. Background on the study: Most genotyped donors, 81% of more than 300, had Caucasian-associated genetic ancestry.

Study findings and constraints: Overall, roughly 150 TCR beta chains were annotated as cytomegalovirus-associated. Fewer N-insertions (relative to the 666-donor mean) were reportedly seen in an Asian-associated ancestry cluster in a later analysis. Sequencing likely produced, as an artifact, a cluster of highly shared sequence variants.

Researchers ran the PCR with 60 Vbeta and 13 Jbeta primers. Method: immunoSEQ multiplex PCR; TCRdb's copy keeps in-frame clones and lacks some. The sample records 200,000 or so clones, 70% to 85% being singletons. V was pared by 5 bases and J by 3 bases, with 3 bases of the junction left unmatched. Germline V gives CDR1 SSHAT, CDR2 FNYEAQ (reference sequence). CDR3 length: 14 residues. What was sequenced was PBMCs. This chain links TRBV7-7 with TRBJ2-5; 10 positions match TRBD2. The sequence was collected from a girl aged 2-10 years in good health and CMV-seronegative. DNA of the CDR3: TGTGCCAGCAGCATCGGACTAGCGGAAGAGACCCAGTACTTC. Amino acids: CASSIGLAEETQYF.